Presented here are 24 T cell receptor beta chains from one specimen sequenced in a study of blood T cell repertoires in COVID-19. The data were produced by immunoSEQ multiplex PCR, yet TCRdb's version contains in-frame clones alone and is incomplete. This sample has about 210,000 clones, with around 90% found just once. The sequenced sample consisted of peripheral blood. These receptors originate from a man aged 18 to 30 with active or convalescent COVID-19.

V usage is TRBV20-1 and J usage is TRBJ1-6; D unclear. The V gene lost 6 bases and the J gene lost 5 bases, with 2 bases spanning the gap. Germline lookup yields CDR1 DFQATT and CDR2 SNEGSKA (reference sequence). This CDR3 comprises 10 residues. The CDR3 reads CSADNSPLHF. The CDR3 nucleotides read TGCAGTGCCGATAATTCACCCCTCCACTTT.

The gene calls are TRBV11-3 and TRBJ2-3; D is ambiguous. CDR3 length: 13 residues. With 8 bases removed from V and 0 bases from J, the gap between germline ends came to 9 bases. Germline V gives CDR1 SGHNT, CDR2 YENEEA. For the CDR3, the DNA is TGTGCCAGCCCTAACCCTAGCACAGATACGCAGTATTTT. This gives the protein CASPNPSTDTQYF.

The chain employs TRBV6-5 and TRBJ2-7, with 9 bases lining up with TRBD2. The CDR3 is 16 residues long. Germline values: CDR1 MNHEY, CDR2 SVGAGI. Germline trimming cut 2 bases from V and 5 bases from J; bases unmatched to any gene: 10. CDR3 sequence reads: CASSYGGRAGDHEQYF. Here the CDR3 DNA reads TGTGCCAGCAGTTACGGCGGGAGGGCCGGTGACCACGAGCAGTACTTC.

The genes are TRBV5-1 and TRBJ2-1; a weak D match, TRBD1 (6 bases). The V end lost 0 bases, the J end lost 4 bases, and 11 bases lay between the germline ends. The CDR3 covers 15 residues. CDR1 is SGHRS and CDR2 is YFSETQ in the germline V gene. DNA of the CDR3: TGCGCCAGCAGCTTGGGGGCAGGGGCTTACAATGAGCAGTTCTTC. It translates to CASSLGAGAYNEQFF.

The chain links TRBV11-2 to TRBJ1-4; a weak D match, TRBD1 (5 bases). V gave up 1 base and J gave up 5 bases, with 14 bases separating them. Germline CDR1 SGHAT, CDR2 FQNNGV. The CDR3 length is 16 residues. This CDR3 reads CASSLVGGGSNEKLFF. The CDR3 DNA sequence: TGTGCCAGCAGCTTAGTTGGGGGAGGGTCCAATGAAAAACTGTTTTTT. Variable domain in full (rest from reference TRBV11-2 and TRBJ1-4): EAGVAQSPRYKIIEKRQSVAFWCNPISGHATLYWYQQILGQGPKLLIQFQNNGVVDDSQLPKDRFSAERLKGVDSTLKIQPAKLEDSAVYLCASSLVGGGSNEKLFFGSGTQLSVL.

The V and J genes are TRBV6-5 and TRBJ1-2, with D perhaps TRBD1 (6 bases). The CDR3 is made up of 11 amino acids. The germline V and J ends were trimmed by 10 bases and 3 bases, with 9 bases remaining between them. Germline CDR1 and CDR2: MNHEY and SVGAGI. This CDR3 reads CATGQYYGYTF. Written as DNA, the CDR3 is TGTGCCACCGGACAGTACTATGGCTACACCTTC.

The chain is built from TRBV2 and TRBJ2-4; no firm D call. V was pared by 6 bases and J by 6 bases, with 12 bases between. The CDR3 has 13 residues. From germline, CDR1 is SNHLY and CDR2 FYNNEI. Here the CDR3 reads CASRPLGINIQYF. CDR3 bases: TGTGCCAGCAGACCCCTAGGAATAAACATTCAGTACTTC.

The chain is built from TRBV11-3 and TRBJ1-1; D not certain. V lost 5 bases, J lost 0 bases, and 7 bases lay in between. The CDR3 covers 13 residues. The germline V gene has CDR1 SGHNT and CDR2 YENEEA. CDR3 DNA: TGTGCCAGCAGCCTCGAGATGAACACTGAAGCTTTCTTT. Translation gives CASSLEMNTEAFF.

This clone was observed a handful of times. The sample has other DNA sequences that encode this CDR3 too. The chain couples TRBV19 to TRBJ2-1; a weak D match, TRBD1 (6 bases). The germline V gene encodes CDR1 LNHDA and CDR2 SQIVND (reference sequence). Trimming left V 4 bases short and J 0 bases short, with 10 bases between. The CDR3 runs 15 residues. Here the CDR3 DNA reads TGTGCCAGTAGTAGCGACAGGAGCTCCTACAATGAGCAGTTCTTC. It specifies CASSSDRSSYNEQFF.

This clone was detected only a few times. The chain carries TRBV6-2 or TRBV6-3 and TRBJ2-7; TRBD1 agrees at 9 bases. The germline CDR1 and CDR2 sequences are MNHEY and SVGEGT. The length of the CDR3 is 16 residues. V lost 5 bases, J lost 5 bases, and 13 bases stayed unmatched. The CDR3 is CASSHSPGQGYDEQYF. CDR3 nucleotide sequence: TGTGCCAGCAGTCACAGTCCGGGACAGGGTTACGACGAGCAGTACTTC.

The genes are TRBV5-1 and TRBJ2-6; 7 bases line up with TRBD1. Trimming cost V 4 bases and J 1 base; bases outside gene matches: 5. The CDR3 sequence is 16 residues long. Per germline, CDR1 SGHRS and CDR2 YFSETQ. CDR3 nucleotides: TGCGCCAGCAGCACGGGACAGACGTCTGGGGCCAACGTCCTGACTTTC. Its translation: CASSTGQTSGANVLTF.

The chain is built from TRBV3-1 (or the pseudogene TRBV3-2) and TRBJ2-7; no clear D gene. The V end was cut by 1 base, the J end by 1 base, with 11 bases between. CDR3 size: 15 residues. Germline CDR1 LGHDT, CDR2 YNNKEL (reference sequence). The CDR3 DNA is TGTGCCAGCAGCCAAGGTCGGAGCCCGTCCTACGAGCAGTACTTC. It encodes CASSQGRSPSYEQYF.

V and J are TRBV4-3 and TRBJ1-1; D not resolved. This CDR3 is built from 14 residues. In germline, CDR1 is LGHNA, CDR2 YSLEER. Between the trimmed V and J ends, which lost 6 bases and 0 bases, there was a span of 11 bases. This CDR3 reads CASSRGLMNTEAFF. CDR3 DNA: TGCGCCAGCAGTCGAGGTCTTATGAACACTGAAGCTTTCTTT.

In its sample, this clone was seen once. The V and J genes are TRBV3-1 (or the pseudogene TRBV3-2) and TRBJ2-7; 8 nucleotides line up with TRBD1. There are 15 residues in the CDR3. Germline-derived CDR1 and CDR2 are LGHDT and YNNKEL (reference sequence). With 1 base clipped from V and 3 bases from J, the junction kept 5 bases outside the gene matches. CDR3: CASSQVDRADYEQYF. The CDR3 DNA is TGTGCCAGCAGCCAAGTGGACAGGGCTGACTACGAGCAGTACTTC.

In this sample, this clone turned up a few times. The chain joins TRBV27 to TRBJ2-7, with D perhaps TRBD2 (5 bases). CDR1 is MNHEY, CDR2 SMNVEV, per germline (reference sequence). The CDR3 covers 14 residues. V shed 0 bases and J shed 4 bases, with 10 bases lying between them. CDR3 sequence reads: CASSLSGGFYEQYF. CDR3 sequence (DNA): TGTGCCAGCAGTTTATCAGGAGGATTTTACGAGCAGTACTTC.

This rearrangement joins TRBV5-5 to TRBJ2-5, with 11 bases fitting TRBD2. Trimming at V came to 2 bases and at J to 5 bases, leaving 8 bases not matched to a gene. The CDR3 is 16 residues long. In germline, CDR1 is SGHKS, CDR2 YYEKEE (reference sequence). The CDR3 here is CASSFTSGRRRETQYF. The CDR3 coding sequence is TGTGCCAGCAGCTTTACTAGCGGGAGAAGAAGGGAGACCCAGTACTTC. Full variable domain (missing parts from reference TRBV5-5 and TRBJ2-5): DAGVTQSPTHLIKTRGQQVTLRCSPISGHKSVSWYQQVLGQGPQFIFQYYEKEERGRGNFPDRFSARQFPNYSSELNVNALLLGDSALYLCASSFTSGRRRETQYFGPGTRLLVL.

This clone is a singleton in its sample. The rearrangement uses TRBV5-4 and TRBJ2-7, with 7 positions matching TRBD1. CDR1 is SGHNT and CDR2 is YYREEE in the germline V gene (reference sequence). Germline trimming cut 2 bases from V and 6 bases from J; bases unmatched to any gene: 8. This CDR3 region has 14 residues. The chain's CDR3 is CASSFGVPGGEQYF. CDR3 coding DNA: TGTGCCAGCAGCTTCGGAGTTCCAGGGGGCGAGCAGTACTTC.

The chain carries TRBV5-1 and TRBJ2-7, with 9 bases matching TRBD1. Trimming at V came to 0 bases and at J to 7 bases, leaving 5 bases not matched to a gene. The CDR3 length is 14 residues. Germline CDR1 reads SGHRS; CDR2 reads YFSETQ. In DNA form, the CDR3 reads TGCGCCAGCAGCTTGGCCGGGACAGGGTATGAGCAGTACTTC. Translating it yields CASSLAGTGYEQYF. Full variable domain (remainder filled in from reference TRBV5-1 and TRBJ2-7): KAGVTQTPRYLIKTRGQQVTLSCSPISGHRSVSWYQQTPGQGLQFLFEYFSETQRNKGNFPGRFSGRQFSNSRSEMNVSTLELGDSALYLCASSLAGTGYEQYFGPGTRLTVT.

The V call is TRBV28, the J call TRBJ2-3; 9 bases are a match to TRBD1. The trim removed 4 bases at V and 5 bases at J, leaving 7 bases unmatched. This CDR3 region has 15 residues. CDR1 and CDR2 (germline): MDHEN, SYDVKM. As DNA, the CDR3 is TGTGCCAGCAGTTCCTCACAGGGGGCCCAAGATACGCAGTATTTT. This translates into CASSSSQGAQDTQYF.

This chain links TRBV25-1 with TRBJ2-7; D is perhaps TRBD1 (5 bases). This CDR3 has 11 residues. The germline V gene encodes CDR1 MGHDK and CDR2 SYGVNS. V dropped 4 bases and J dropped 6 bases, with 7 bases sitting between them. The CDR3 reads CASSGGGEQYF. Here the CDR3 DNA reads TGTGCCAGCAGTGGGGGCGGCGAGCAGTACTTC.

V is TRBV25-1 and J is TRBJ1-1; 8 bases are shared with TRBD1. CDR3 length equals 14 residues. Germline V gene lookup returns CDR1 MGHDK and CDR2 SYGVNS. V shed 6 bases and J 9 bases; nucleotides not matched to a gene: 12. Here the CDR3 reads CASRETGGKFQAFF. In DNA, the CDR3 is TGTGCCAGCAGGGAAACAGGGGGGAAATTTCAAGCTTTCTTT.

The chain has TRBV9 and TRBJ1-5, with no clear D. V lost 4 bases and J 5 bases, leaving 16 bases between the germline ends. CDR1 is SGDLS, CDR2 YYNGEE, per germline. The CDR3 runs 15 residues. The CDR3 spells CASSRGPERDQPQHF. The CDR3 region has the DNA TGTGCCAGCAGCCGAGGGCCGGAGAGGGATCAGCCCCAGCATTTT.

This sequence joins TRBV10-3 and TRBJ2-6; no clear D gene. Per the germline V gene, CDR1 is ENHRY and CDR2 is SYGVKD. Deletions cut 0 bases from V and 4 bases from J, with 4 bases between. This CDR3 comprises 14 residues. In DNA form, the CDR3 reads TGTGCCATCAGTGAGTCAGCCGGGGCCAACGTCCTGACTTTC. The encoded protein is CAISESAGANVLTF.

The table lists this clone with a count of one. The rearrangement uses TRBV19 and TRBJ1-4, with D possibly matching TRBD1 (6 bases). This CDR3 contains 15 residues. Germline CDR1 is LNHDA and CDR2 is SQIVND (reference sequence). The V end was cut by 4 bases, the J end by 0 bases, with 9 bases between. CDR3 residues: CASSTRTATNEKLFF. For the CDR3, the DNA is TGTGCCAGTAGTACAAGGACAGCAACTAATGAAAAACTGTTTTTT.